The 24 T cell receptor beta chains given below trace back to one sample, sequenced in a study of T cells in Graves' hyperthyroidism and ophthalmopathy. TCR beta CDR3 sequences were amplified from RNA transcripts. An initial round of RT-PCR targeting the TCR CDR3 relied on the HTBI primer set. From the multiplex PCR reads, TCRdb called clonotypes with MiXCR, one entry per CDR3 protein. The repertoire holds approximately 400,000 distinct CDR3 sequences, with about 20% as singletons. Sequenced input: blood. The receptors derive from a woman between 18 and 29 years old with Graves' hyperthyroidism.

The chain recombines TRBV6-1 with TRBJ1-4, with a possible D match to TRBD1 (6 bases). V dropped 7 bases and J dropped 7 bases, with 16 bases sitting between them. The CDR3 runs to 14 residues. Germline-derived CDR1 and CDR2 are MNHNS and SASEGT. The CDR3 sequence: CASTAGQGPEKLFF. As DNA, the CDR3 is TGTGCCAGCACCGCGGGGCAGGGGCCTGAAAAACTGTTTTTT.

This clonotype appeared many times. This chain links TRBV6-5 with TRBJ1-5; weak D call: TRBD1 (5 bases). CDR3 length: 15 residues. Looked up from germline, CDR1 is MNHEY and CDR2 is SVGAGI. V was clipped by 0 bases and J by 7 bases, with 13 bases between them. The CDR3 sequence: CASSYSGQGGQPQHF. CDR3 nucleotide sequence: TGTGCCAGCAGTTACTCGGGGCAGGGTGGCCAGCCCCAGCATTTT.

This clonotype was detected ten times or more. The V and J genes are TRBV15 and TRBJ1-3, with D possibly matching TRBD1 (5 bases). Trimming removed 5 bases at V and 4 bases at J, with 12 bases between. The CDR3 is made up of 14 amino acids. The V gene's germline CDR1 is LNHNV and CDR2 YYDKDF (reference sequence). CDR3 bases: TGTGCCACCAGCGCCCGGGGGGAAGGAAACACCATATATTTT. This gives the protein CATSARGEGNTIYF.

Many counts were recorded for this clonotype. The chain employs TRBV20-1 and TRBJ1-5; 9 nucleotides agree with TRBD1. J lost 3 bases, V lost 3 bases, and 15 bases had no gene match. Looked up from germline, CDR1 is DFQATT and CDR2 is SNEGSKA (reference sequence). The CDR3 extends over 18 amino acids. CDR3: CSASRTYWGTGINQPQHF. CDR3 in DNA: TGCAGTGCTAGCCGAACCTACTGGGGGACAGGGATCAATCAGCCCCAGCATTTT.

The sample holds many counts of this clonotype. This rearrangement joins TRBV11-1 to TRBJ1-1; D unresolved. Deletions cut 5 bases from V and 11 bases from J, with 15 bases between. The CDR3 runs to 12 residues. Germline V gives CDR1 SGHAT, CDR2 FQDESV (reference sequence). The CDR3 DNA sequence: TGTGCCAGCAGCGCCGGAGACAAGACGGCTTTCTTT. Amino acid sequence: CASSAGDKTAFF.

This rearrangement joins TRBV2 to TRBJ2-5; 8 bases align to TRBD1. The CDR3 extends over 13 amino acids. V was pared by 9 bases and J by 5 bases, with 8 bases of the junction left unmatched. Germline V gene lookup returns CDR1 SNHLY and CDR2 FYNNEI. Written as DNA, the CDR3 is TGTGCCAGTGAGCAGGGGGCGCGGGAGACCCAGTACTTC. It encodes CASEQGARETQYF.

This clonotype was observed a few times. This sequence joins TRBV3-1 and TRBJ2-2; 11 bases match TRBD2. The V segment lost 4 bases and the J segment 6 bases; nucleotides outside the gene matches: 10. CDR3 length: 17 amino acids. From germline, CDR1 is LGHDT and CDR2 YNNKEL (reference sequence). The CDR3 DNA reads TGTGCCAGCAGCCCGGATAGCGGGGGGGCCTCCCCCGGGGAGCTGTTTTTT. Amino acid sequence: CASSPDSGGASPGELFF.

To note about this clonotype: A clone one base away is much larger, so this may be a read error. The genes are TRBV12-3 or TRBV12-4 and TRBJ1-2; D not resolved. Trimming left V 7 bases short and J 3 bases short, with 9 bases between. The CDR3 has 12 amino acids. CDR3 amino acids: CASIRSDYGYTF. CDR3 nucleotide sequence: TGTGCCAGCATCCGGTCGGACTATGGCTACACCTTC.

This clonotype was counted many times. The chain couples TRBV11-2 to TRBJ2-5, with D tentatively TRBD1 (5 bases). The germline V gene encodes CDR1 SGHAT and CDR2 FQNNGV. The CDR3 sequence is 16 residues long. The V gene lost 0 bases and the J gene lost 0 bases, with 11 bases spanning the gap. CDR3 coding DNA: TGTGCCAGCAGCTTAGATCTAAGGGGAAACCAAGAGACCCAGTACTTC. Its translation is CASSLDLRGNQETQYF. The full variable domain, completed using reference TRBV11-2 and TRBJ2-5, is EAGVAQSPRYKIIEKRQSVAFWCNPISGHATLYWYQQILGQGPKLLIQFQNNGVVDDSQLPKDRFSAERLKGVDSTLKIQPAKLEDSAVYLCASSLDLRGNQETQYFGPGTRLLVL.

This clonotype was seen at least ten times. The chain couples TRBV11-2 to TRBJ1-1, with D tentatively TRBD1 (5 bases). The CDR3 consists of 16 residues. V shed 5 bases and J shed 5 bases, with 21 bases lying between them. The V gene's germline CDR1 is SGHAT and CDR2 FQNNGV. In DNA form, the CDR3 reads TGTGCCAGCAGCCGAACCGGGACCCAACAAAATACTGAAGCTTTCTTT. Protein: CASSRTGTQQNTEAFF.

This clonotype was seen repeatedly, ten times or more. This chain links TRBV6-5 with TRBJ1-2; a weak D match, TRBD1 (5 bases). V gave up 4 bases and J gave up 4 bases, with 19 bases separating them. The CDR3 is made up of 16 amino acids. The germline V gene has CDR1 MNHEY and CDR2 SVGAGI. The DNA of the CDR3 is TGTGCCAGCAGTTCGGGACGGACTTTCATATTCTATGGCTACACCTTC. Translated, it gives CASSSGRTFIFYGYTF.

This clonotype has at least ten counts. The rearrangement joins TRBV4-1 to TRBJ1-1; D gene ambiguous. The V and J ends lost 2 bases and 3 bases respectively, with 10 bases between them. Germline V gene sequence: CDR1 MGHRA, CDR2 YSYEKL. The CDR3 totals 14 residues. CDR3 coding DNA: TGCGCCAGCAGCCAACCCCCCCGGGACACTGAAGCTTTCTTT. As protein: CASSQPPRDTEAFF.

This clonotype came up many times. The chain carries TRBV28 and TRBJ2-7, with 7 nucleotides matching TRBD1. CDR3 length: 13 residues. Per germline, CDR1 MDHEN and CDR2 SYDVKM. J lost 3 bases, V lost 6 bases, and 5 bases had no gene match. Here the CDR3 DNA reads TGTGCCAGCAGATACAGGGGCGGCTACGAGCAGTACTTC. This encodes CASRYRGGYEQYF.

There are many counts of this clonotype. The J gene is TRBJ2-5, the V gene TRBV20-1; D not resolved. From germline, CDR1 is DFQATT and CDR2 SNEGSKA (reference sequence). CDR3 length equals 13 residues. Trimming stripped 6 bases from V and 2 bases from J, with 13 bases between. The CDR3: CSAAGPLQETQYF. As DNA, the CDR3 is TGCAGTGCGGCAGGCCCTCTTCAAGAGACCCAGTACTTC.

The sample holds many counts of this clonotype. This sequence joins TRBV15 and TRBJ2-2; maybe TRBD2 (5 bases). CDR1 and CDR2 from the germline V gene are LNHNV and YYDKDF (reference sequence). The CDR3 runs 15 residues. V was pared by 4 bases and J by 7 bases, with 16 bases between. In DNA, the CDR3 is TGTGCCACCAGCACCCTGCTCGCGGGTGTCGGGGAGCTGTTTTTT. This gives the protein CATSTLLAGVGELFF.

By sample fraction, this clonotype is medium-sized. The genes are TRBV6-9 and TRBJ1-3; D not resolved. The CDR3 is 16 amino acids. The V gene's germline CDR1 is MNHGY and CDR2 SVAAGI. V lost 2 bases to trimming and J lost 0 bases, with 11 bases between them. The CDR3 loop is CASSYPGYLSGNTIYF. The CDR3 nucleotides read TGTGCCAGCAGTTATCCCGGATACCTCTCTGGAAACACCATATATTTT.

This clonotype was recorded at least ten times. V usage is TRBV28 and J usage is TRBJ2-7; D uncertain. The CDR3 runs 13 residues. With 1 base removed from V and 2 bases from J, the gap between germline ends came to 6 bases. From germline, CDR1 is MDHEN and CDR2 SYDVKM. CDR3 sequence (DNA): TGTGCCAGCAGTTTATTCCAGGCCTACGAGCAGTACTTC. Protein product: CASSLFQAYEQYF.

This clonotype was seen many times. The J gene is TRBJ1-2, the V gene TRBV29-1; TRBD1 matches at 9 bases. From germline, CDR1 is SQVTM and CDR2 ANQGSEA. The CDR3 is 13 amino acids. J lost 8 bases, V lost 6 bases, and 10 bases had no gene match. CDR3 in amino acids: CSVATGGIHGYTF. Here the CDR3 DNA reads TGCAGCGTAGCGACAGGGGGGATTCACGGCTACACCTTC.

This clonotype has more than one count but fewer than ten. The V and J genes are TRBV15 and TRBJ1-3; D is perhaps TRBD1 (5 bases). From germline, CDR1 is LNHNV and CDR2 YYDKDF (reference sequence). CDR3 size: 16 residues. Deletions cut 0 bases from V and 0 bases from J, with 9 bases between. The CDR3 nucleotides read TGTGCCACCAGCAGAGACGGGGGTCGCTCTGGAAACACCATATATTTT. Amino acids: CATSRDGGRSGNTIYF.

This clonotype showed up many times. The chain couples TRBV20-1 to TRBJ2-5; 11 nucleotides align to TRBD2. This CDR3 is 15 amino acids long. The V segment lost 0 bases and the J segment 4 bases; nucleotides outside the gene matches: 4. Germline CDR1 DFQATT, CDR2 SNEGSKA (reference sequence). The CDR3 here is CSARESSGGRETQYF. The CDR3 nucleotides are TGCAGTGCTAGAGAATCTAGCGGGGGGCGAGAGACCCAGTACTTC.

This clonotype was seen repeatedly, ten times or more. The chain is built from TRBV11-2 and TRBJ1-2; the D is unclear. Germline CDR1 and CDR2: SGHAT and FQNNGV. V lost 6 bases and J lost 4, with 15 bases in between. This CDR3 region has 14 residues. This CDR3 is CASRRIGNTYGYTF. CDR3 sequence (DNA): TGTGCCAGCAGAAGGATTGGGAACACCTATGGCTACACCTTC.

The chain links TRBV5-1 to TRBJ2-6, with D possibly being TRBD1 (6 bases). This CDR3 comprises 16 residues. Trimming stripped 5 bases from V and 2 bases from J, with 14 bases between. Germline-derived CDR1 and CDR2 are SGHRS and YFSETQ. CDR3 nucleotides: TGCGCCAGCAGGGGCAGGGGTGGGCCTGGGGCCAACGTCCTGACTTTC. As protein: CASRGRGGPGANVLTF.

This chain connects TRBV19 to TRBJ2-7; no clear D. V lost 0 bases and J lost 3, with 6 bases in between. The CDR3 has 13 amino acids. CDR1 and CDR2 from the germline V gene are LNHDA and SQIVND (reference sequence). The CDR3 spells CASSIDPFYEQYF. Here the CDR3 DNA reads TGTGCCAGTAGTATAGATCCTTTCTACGAGCAGTACTTC.

Concerning this clonotype: A read error may be the cause here, since a much bigger clone is one base away. The genes are TRBV11-2 and TRBJ1-5; D gene unclear. Trimming removed 1 base from V and 10 bases from J, with 11 bases in between. Germline assignment: CDR1 SGHAT and CDR2 FQNNGV. CDR3 length: 13 residues. Here the CDR3 reads CASSLAFFHPQHF. DNA of the CDR3: TGTGCCAGCAGCTTAGCGTTTTTCCATCCCCAGCATTTT.